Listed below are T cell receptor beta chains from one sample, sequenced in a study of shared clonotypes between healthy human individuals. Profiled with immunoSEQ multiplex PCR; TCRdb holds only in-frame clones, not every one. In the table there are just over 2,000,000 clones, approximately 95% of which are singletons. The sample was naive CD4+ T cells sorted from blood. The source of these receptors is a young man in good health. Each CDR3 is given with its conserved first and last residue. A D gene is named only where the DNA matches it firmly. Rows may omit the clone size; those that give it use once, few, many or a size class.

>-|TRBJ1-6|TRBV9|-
CASSVAERQTYNSPLHF
TGTGCCAGCAGCGTAGCTGAAAGACAGACCTATAATTCACCCCTCCACTTT
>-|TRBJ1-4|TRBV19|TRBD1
CASSMDRDREATNEKLFF
TGTGCCAGTAGTATGGACCGGGACAGAGAAGCAACTAATGAAAAACTGTTTTTT
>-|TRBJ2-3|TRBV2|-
CASRNLREQYF
TGTGCCAGCAGGAACCTTAGGGAGCAGTATTTT
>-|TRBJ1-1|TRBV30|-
CAWSVSLVLPRKNTEAFF
TGTGCCTGGAGTGTTTCTTTGGTACTACCTCGAAAGAACACTGAAGCTTTCTTT
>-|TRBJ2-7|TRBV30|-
CAWKRVYFYEQYF
TGTGCCTGGAAAAGGGTTTACTTCTACGAGCAGTACTTC
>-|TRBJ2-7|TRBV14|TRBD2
CASSPLVGLAGNYEQYF
TGTGCCAGCAGCCCCCTCGTGGGATTAGCGGGGAACTACGAGCAGTACTTC
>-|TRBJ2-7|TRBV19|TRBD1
CASQPGTGFSYEQYF
TGTGCCTCCCAACCCGGGACAGGCTTCTCCTACGAGCAGTACTTC
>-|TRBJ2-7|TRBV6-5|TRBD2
CASSKTSGTYEQYF
TGTGCCAGCAGTAAGACTAGCGGGACCTACGAGCAGTACTTC
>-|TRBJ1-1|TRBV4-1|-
CASSQGLQIMNTEAFF
TGCGCCAGCAGCCAAGGCTTACAGATCATGAACACTGAAGCTTTCTTT
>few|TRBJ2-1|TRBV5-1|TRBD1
CASSTGTANPNEQFF
TGCGCCAGCAGCACCGGGACAGCTAACCCGAATGAGCAGTTCTTC
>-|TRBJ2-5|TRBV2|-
CASSGRQETQYF
TGTGCCAGCAGTGGAAGGCAAGAGACCCAGTACTTC
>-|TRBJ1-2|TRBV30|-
CAWSSAGGGYTF
TGTGCCTGGAGTTCAGCGGGCGGTGGCTACACCTTC
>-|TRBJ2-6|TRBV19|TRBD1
CASRDRGGANVLTF
TGTGCCAGTAGAGACAGGGGTGGGGCCAACGTCCTGACTTTC
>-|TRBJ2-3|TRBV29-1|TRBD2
CSVEVGGADTQYF
TGCAGCGTTGAAGTGGGAGGGGCAGATACGCAGTATTTT
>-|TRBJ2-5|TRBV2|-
CASSEGGAQETQYF
TGTGCCAGCAGCGAGGGGGGGGCCCAAGAGACCCAGTACTTC
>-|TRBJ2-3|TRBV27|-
CVRRAESTDTQYF
TGTGTCAGGCGAGCGGAGAGCACAGATACGCAGTATTTT
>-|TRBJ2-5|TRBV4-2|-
CASSPGQGSGTQYF
TGTGCCAGCAGCCCGGGGCAAGGTTCAGGGACCCAGTACTTC
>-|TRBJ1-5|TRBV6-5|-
CASSSQGNQPQHF
TGTGCCAGCAGTTCCCAGGGGAATCAGCCCCAGCATTTT
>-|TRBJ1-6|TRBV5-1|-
CASSADGEVSPLHF
TGCGCCAGCAGCGCTGACGGGGAGGTTTCACCCCTCCACTTT
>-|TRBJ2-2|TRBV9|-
CASSVLPLAELNTGELFF
TGTGCCAGCAGCGTCCTTCCCTTAGCGGAATTGAACACCGGGGAGCTGTTTTTT
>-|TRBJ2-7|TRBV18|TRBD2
CASSGASGGTYEQYF
TGTGCCAGCTCAGGGGCTAGCGGGGGGACCTACGAGCAGTACTTC
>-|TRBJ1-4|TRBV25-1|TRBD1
CASAGVVGTGNEKLFF
TGTGCCAGCGCCGGAGTGGTAGGGACAGGGAACGAAAAACTGTTTTTT
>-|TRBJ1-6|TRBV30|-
CAWSVRKRNYNSPLHF
TGTGCCTGGAGTGTACGGAAACGGAACTATAATTCACCCCTCCACTTT
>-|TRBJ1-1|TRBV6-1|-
CASRDGLNTEAFF
TGTGCCAGTCGGGACGGATTGAACACTGAAGCTTTCTTT
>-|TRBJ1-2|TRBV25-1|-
CASSDGWGGYTF
TGTGCCAGCAGTGACGGGTGGGGTGGCTACACCTTC
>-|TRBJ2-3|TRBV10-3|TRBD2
CAIMAGGSTDTQYF
TGTGCCATCATGGCGGGGGGAAGCACAGATACGCAGTATTTT
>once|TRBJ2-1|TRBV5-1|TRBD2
CASSPRGTSLEQFF
TGCGCCAGCAGCCCCCGGGGGACTAGCCTGGAGCAGTTCTTC
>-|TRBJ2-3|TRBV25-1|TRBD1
CASSEYSRGQGADTQYF
TGTGCCAGCAGTGAATATTCGCGGGGACAGGGGGCAGATACGCAGTATTTT
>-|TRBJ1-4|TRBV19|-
CASSLGAGNEKLFF
TGTGCCAGTAGTTTGGGGGCGGGAAATGAAAAACTGTTTTTT
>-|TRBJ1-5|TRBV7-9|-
CASSDPQKIVKQPQHF
TGTGCCAGCAGCGATCCACAGAAGATTGTCAAACAGCCCCAGCATTTT
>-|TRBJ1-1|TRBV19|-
CASSRTSNTEAFF
TGTGCCAGTAGTAGGACGTCGAACACTGAAGCTTTCTTT
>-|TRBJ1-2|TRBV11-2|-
CASSNSGAYGYTF
TGTGCCAGCAGTAACAGTGGGGCCTATGGCTACACCTTC
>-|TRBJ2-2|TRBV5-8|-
CASSRERTGELFF
TGTGCCAGCAGCAGGGAAAGGACCGGGGAGCTGTTTTTT
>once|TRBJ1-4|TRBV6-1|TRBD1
CASSVPGTGMALFF
TGTGCCAGCAGTGTCCCCGGGACAGGGATGGCACTGTTTTTT
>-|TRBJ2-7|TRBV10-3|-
CAISSGGAEQYF
TGTGCCATCAGTTCTGGTGGGGCCGAGCAGTACTTC
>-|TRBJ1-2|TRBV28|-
CASSSPPGTAYGYTF
TGTGCCAGCAGTTCCCCCCCCGGGACGGCTTATGGCTACACCTTC
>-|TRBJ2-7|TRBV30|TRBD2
CAWSSTARTSGGVFSSYEQYF
TGTGCCTGGAGCTCCACCGCACGGACTAGCGGGGGGGTATTCAGCTCCTACGAGCAGTACTTC
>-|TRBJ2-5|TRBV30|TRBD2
CAWMRRGVFQETQYF
TGTGCCTGGATGCGGCGGGGGGTCTTTCAAGAGACCCAGTACTTC
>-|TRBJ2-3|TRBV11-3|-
CASSAGGTFGADTQYF
TGTGCCAGCAGCGCTGGGGGGACATTCGGCGCAGATACGCAGTATTTT
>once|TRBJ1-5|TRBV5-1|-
CASSLEPVNSNQPQHF
TGCGCCAGCAGCCTTGAACCAGTAAATAGCAATCAGCCCCAGCATTTT
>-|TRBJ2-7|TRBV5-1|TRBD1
CASSLGTGRFEQYF
TGCGCCAGCAGCTTGGGGACAGGGAGATTCGAGCAGTACTTC
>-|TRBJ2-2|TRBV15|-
CATSAVSPRELSGELFF
TGTGCCACCAGCGCCGTATCCCCCAGGGAATTGTCCGGGGAGCTGTTTTTT
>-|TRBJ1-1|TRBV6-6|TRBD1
CASSYPGTGDLEAFF
TGTGCCAGCAGTTACCCCGGGACAGGAGACCTTGAAGCTTTCTTT
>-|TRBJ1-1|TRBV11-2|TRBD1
CASSLGTGSVTEAFF
TGTGCCAGCAGCCTCGGGACAGGGTCGGTCACTGAAGCTTTCTTT
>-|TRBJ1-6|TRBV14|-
CASSQDRTAASPLHF
TGTGCCAGCAGCCAAGATCGGACAGCCGCCTCACCCCTCCACTTT
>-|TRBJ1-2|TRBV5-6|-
CASSFSPFRTLGYTF
TGTGCCAGCAGCTTCTCACCCTTCCGGACCTTAGGCTACACCTTC
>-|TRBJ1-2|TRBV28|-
CASSSQQVRGGYTF
TGTGCCAGCAGTTCCCAACAGGTTCGGGGTGGCTACACCTTC
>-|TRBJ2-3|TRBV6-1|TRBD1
CASSEDKKGADTQYF
TGTGCCAGCAGTGAAGATAAAAAGGGGGCCGATACGCAGTATTTT
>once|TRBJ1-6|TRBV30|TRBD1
CAWSTGQNSPLHF
TGTGCCTGGAGTACGGGACAGAATTCACCCCTCCACTTT
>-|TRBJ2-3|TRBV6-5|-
CASSRSGTDTQYF
TGTGCCAGCAGTCGAAGCGGCACAGATACGCAGTATTTT
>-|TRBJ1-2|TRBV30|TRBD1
CAWSVRRTGVNYGYTF
TGTGCCTGGAGTGTAAGGCGGACAGGGGTAAACTATGGCTACACCTTC
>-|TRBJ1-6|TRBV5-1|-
CASLPSGSPNSPLHF
TGCGCCAGCTTACCTTCAGGGTCCCCTAATTCACCCCTCCACTTT
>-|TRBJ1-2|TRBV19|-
CASSRGQGNGYTF
TGTGCCAGTAGCCGCGGGCAGGGGAATGGCTACACCTTC
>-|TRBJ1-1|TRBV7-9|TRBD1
CASSLGRPGQGVEAFF
TGTGCCAGCAGCTTAGGAAGACCGGGACAGGGGGTTGAAGCTTTCTTT
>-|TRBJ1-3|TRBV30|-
CAWSVRGLSSGNTIYF
TGTGCCTGGAGTGTGAGGGGCCTGAGCTCTGGAAACACCATATATTTT
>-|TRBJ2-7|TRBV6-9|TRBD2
CASSYSGTSGPYEQYF
TGTGCCAGCAGTTATTCTGGGACTAGCGGGCCTTACGAGCAGTACTTC